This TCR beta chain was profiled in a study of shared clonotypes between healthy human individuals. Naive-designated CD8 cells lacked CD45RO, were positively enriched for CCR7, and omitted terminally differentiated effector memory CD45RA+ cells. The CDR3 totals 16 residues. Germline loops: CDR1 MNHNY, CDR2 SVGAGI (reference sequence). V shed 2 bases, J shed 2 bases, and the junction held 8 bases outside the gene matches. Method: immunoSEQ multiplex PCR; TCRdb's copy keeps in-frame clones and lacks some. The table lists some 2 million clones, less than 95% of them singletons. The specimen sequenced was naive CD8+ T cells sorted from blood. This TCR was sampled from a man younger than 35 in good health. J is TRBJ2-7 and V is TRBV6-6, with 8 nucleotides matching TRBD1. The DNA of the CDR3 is TGTGCCAGCAGTTACGATCCCTCGGGACAGGCCTACGAGCAGTACTTC. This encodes CASSYDPSGQAYEQYF.